The rows below give T cell receptor beta chains drawn from one sample of a study of tumor-infiltrating lymphocytes in primary liver carcinoma. In TCRdb, the multiplex PCR reads were re-called with MiXCR into one record per CDR3 protein. The top ten hold roughly a third of the sample, which has some 30,000 distinct CDR3 sequences, 75% to 85% seen once. Sequencing was carried out using liver tumor tissue from sampling region 5. The source is a man in his forties or fifties with primary liver carcinoma and hepatitis B virus infection. The CDR3 runs from the conserved cysteine through the conserved F or W. Part of the rows lack a size; the others show once, few, many or a class for expanded clones.

v_gene: TRBV5-1
j_gene: TRBJ2-3
abundance: -
CDR3aa: CASSEGHPTATQYF

v_gene: TRBV2
j_gene: TRBJ2-1
abundance: many
CDR3aa: CATRGGSRYNEQFF

v_gene: TRBV6-2/TRBV6-3
j_gene: TRBJ1-1
abundance: -
CDR3aa: CASSYSELKTEAFF

v_gene: TRBV5-6
j_gene: TRBJ2-2
abundance: -
CDR3aa: CASSLRASYIGELFF

v_gene: TRBV29-1
j_gene: TRBJ2-5
abundance: -
CDR3aa: CSVKDRAGGETQYF

v_gene: TRBV4-1
j_gene: TRBJ2-3
abundance: -
CDR3aa: CVSSQGKRRDRSTDTQYF

v_gene: TRBV10-2
j_gene: TRBJ2-1
abundance: -
CDR3aa: CASSAGQSSYNEQFF

v_gene: TRBV7-9
j_gene: -
abundance: -
CDR3aa: CVSSPGGETQYF

v_gene: TRBV4-2
j_gene: TRBJ1-6
abundance: -
CDR3aa: CASSRDLEGTSPLHF

v_gene: TRBV12-3/TRBV12-4
j_gene: TRBJ1-1
abundance: once
CDR3aa: CANSSLRAGAFF

v_gene: TRBV5-6
j_gene: TRBJ2-1
abundance: -
CDR3aa: CASSLVLPQRVDEQFF

v_gene: TRBV11-2
j_gene: TRBJ2-1
abundance: -
CDR3aa: CANSPNYGNEQFF

v_gene: TRBV11-2
j_gene: TRBJ1-2
abundance: -
CDR3aa: CASSLGTKYDYTF

v_gene: TRBV11-2
j_gene: TRBJ1-1
abundance: once
CDR3aa: CVSSLVDNAKAFF

v_gene: TRBV6-1
j_gene: TRBJ2-7
abundance: medium-sized
CDR3aa: CASSRRRKGGPSSYEQYF

v_gene: TRBV12-3/TRBV12-4
j_gene: TRBJ1-2
abundance: -
CDR3aa: CASGLTGGNYGYSF

v_gene: TRBV4-2
j_gene: TRBJ1-2
abundance: -
CDR3aa: CASSQDMGRNDGYTF

v_gene: TRBV6-6
j_gene: -
abundance: -
CDR3aa: CASKTGTVDSNQPQYF

v_gene: TRBV2
j_gene: TRBJ1-2
abundance: few
CDR3aa: CASSDLAVGYTF

v_gene: TRBV28
j_gene: TRBJ2-1
abundance: -
CDR3aa: CARSPDPLTSGRPDEQFF